Listed below are T cell receptor beta chains from one sample, sequenced in a study of shared clonotypes between healthy human individuals. Some clones are missing from TCRdb's copy, which holds only in-frame ones; the method was immunoSEQ multiplex PCR. Of hundreds of thousands of clones detected, about 95% appear once; the ten largest clones hold over 0.1%. Sequencing was done on a sample of naive CD8+ T cells sorted from blood. These TCRs come from a woman aged 25 to 45 in good health. Each CDR3 is given with its conserved first and last residue. D genes are given only for firm matches. Some rows have no size entry. The others give once, few or many, or a class for an expanded clone.

NA,TRBJ2-7,TRBV27,NA,TGTGCCAGCAGGGGCCTTACCTACGAGCAGTACTTC,CASRGLTYEQYF
NA,TRBJ2-7,TRBV7-9,NA,TGTGCCAGCAGCTCTGGGCGGCTAGTCCACGAGCAGTACTTC,CASSSGRLVHEQYF
NA,TRBJ2-2,TRBV2,NA,TGTGCCAGCAGTGAGCGATCAAGATGGAACACCGGGGAGCTGTTTTTT,CASSERSRWNTGELFF
NA,TRBJ2-2,TRBV6-5,NA,TGTGCCAGCAGTTATGGGGGAGGCGGGGAGCTGTTTTTT,CASSYGGGGELFF
NA,TRBJ1-1,TRBV28,NA,TGTGCCAGCAGTCTTACACCGAACACTGAAGCTTTCTTT,CASSLTPNTEAFF
TRBD1,TRBJ1-2,TRBV28,NA,TGTGCCAGCAGTTTCGGACAGGGCGGGGGCTACACCTTC,CASSFGQGGGYTF
TRBD1,TRBJ2-7,TRBV5-4,NA,TGTGCCAGCAGCTTCCCCGGGACAGGGGGCGCCTACGAGCAGTACTTC,CASSFPGTGGAYEQYF
NA,TRBJ2-7,TRBV13,NA,TGTGCCAGCAGCCCCAGGACAGAGGTACACTACGAGCAGTACTTC,CASSPRTEVHYEQYF
NA,TRBJ2-7,TRBV6-1,NA,TGTGCCAGCAGTACCCAGACTGAGTACGAGCAGTACTTC,CASSTQTEYEQYF
NA,TRBJ2-7,TRBV29-1,NA,TGCAGCGTTGAAGATCCCCAGGGGAACTCCTACGAGCAGTACTTC,CSVEDPQGNSYEQYF
TRBD1,TRBJ2-7,TRBV29-1,NA,TGCAGCGTGGAAACAGGGGATAGAGTCTACGAGCAGTACTTC,CSVETGDRVYEQYF
NA,TRBJ2-7,TRBV4-1,NA,TGCGCCAGCAGCCAAGGCCCCCAGGGATACTCCTACGAGCAGTACTTC,CASSQGPQGYSYEQYF
NA,TRBJ2-3,TRBV27,NA,TGTGCCAGCAGTTTAGATATGGTTCGCACCTCCCAGGATACGCAGTATTTT,CASSLDMVRTSQDTQYF
TRBD2,TRBJ2-7,TRBV9,NA,TGTGCCAGCAGCGCCACGGCGGGGGACTACGAGCAGTACTTC,CASSATAGDYEQYF
TRBD2,TRBJ2-3,TRBV7-8,once,TGTGCCAGCAGCCGAATCAGCGGGATTAGCACAGATACGCAGTATTTT,CASSRISGISTDTQYF
NA,TRBJ2-7,TRBV5-4,NA,TGTGCCAGCAGCTTGGCACTAGGGCCCTCCTACGAGCAGTACTTC,CASSLALGPSYEQYF
TRBD1,TRBJ2-2,TRBV27,NA,TGTGCCAGCAGTTTAATAAGGACAGGGTACACCGGGGAGCTGTTTTTT,CASSLIRTGYTGELFF
NA,TRBJ2-7,TRBV30,NA,TGTGCCTGGAGCGTCTCGAACTACGAGCAGTACTTC,CAWSVSNYEQYF
NA,TRBJ2-7,TRBV16,NA,TGTGCCAGCAGCCAATCAAGGGGGAACTCCTACGAGCAGTACTTC,CASSQSRGNSYEQYF
NA,TRBJ2-3,TRBV19,NA,TGTGCCTCGAAATCCAGTGGGAGTACTGTCACAGATACGCAGTATTTT,CASKSSGSTVTDTQYF
TRBD2,TRBJ2-7,TRBV6-5,NA,TGTGCCAGCAGTTACTCCCTGGGAGGGCCAATCGAGCAGTACTTC,CASSYSLGGPIEQYF
NA,TRBJ2-7,TRBV27,NA,TGTGCCAGCAGTTTACGAGACAGACTCTCCTACGAGCAGTACTTC,CASSLRDRLSYEQYF
NA,TRBJ2-2,TRBV27,NA,TGTGCCAGCAGGTCGGGAGTGGGTACCGGGGAGCTGTTTTTT,CASRSGVGTGELFF
NA,TRBJ1-5,TRBV27,NA,TGTGCCAGCAGTCCGTCGGACTGGGAAAGCAATCAGCCCCAGCATTTT,CASSPSDWESNQPQHF
NA,TRBJ1-1,TRBV28,few,TGTGCCAGCAGTTTACGGGAGGCTTTCTTT,CASSLREAFF
NA,TRBJ2-1,TRBV9,NA,TGTGCCAGCAGCGCGGGGACCGGGCCCAATGAGCAGTTCTTC,CASSAGTGPNEQFF
NA,TRBJ2-5,TRBV11-1,once,TGTGCCAGCAGCTTGGTTGGGACGGAGACCCAGTACTTC,CASSLVGTETQYF
NA,TRBJ2-7,TRBV5-4,NA,TGTGCCAGCAGACGGCGTTCTATAGTGGGTAGCCTTCTCGAGCAGTACTTC,CASRRRSIVGSLLEQYF
NA,TRBJ2-7,TRBV27,NA,TGTGCCAGCAGTTTATCCTTGTTAGGGACCTACGAGCAGTACTTC,CASSLSLLGTYEQYF
NA,TRBJ1-6,TRBV7-2,NA,TGTGCCAGCAGCTTAAGGGCCAGACACCGGAGGGGTTCACCCCTCCACTTT,CASSLRARHRRGSPLHF
TRBD2,TRBJ2-1,TRBV11-1,NA,TGTGCCAGCAGCGTCATACTAGCGGGAGTTTCCAATGAGCAGTTCTTC,CASSVILAGVSNEQFF
NA,TRBJ2-7,TRBV5-5,NA,TGTGCCAGCGGCACCGGGATCTCCTACGAGCAGTACTTC,CASGTGISYEQYF